This T cell receptor (beta chain) derives from a study of CD8+ T cells in alopecia areata. cDNA serving as the sequencing template came from extracted, reverse transcribed RNA. Produced via immunoSEQ multiplex PCR; TCRdb's table is partial and in-frame only. The sample consists of about 110,000 clones, under 65% of them appearing once. Turning to this clone: Its antigen remains unknown.

Overall study results and limits: Compared with normal scalp, lesional scalp had higher clonality and more expanded CD8+ clones.

V lost 4 bases, J lost 2 bases, and 13 bases lay in between. The CDR3 runs to 15 residues. Germline V gene lookup returns CDR1 MGHRA and CDR2 YSYEKL. The source material was NKG2D-low CD8+ T cells sorted from blood. This receptor was taken from a human donor with alopecia areata. The gene calls are TRBV4-1 and TRBJ2-3; D may be TRBD2 (6 bases). In DNA form, the CDR3 reads TGCGCCAGCAGCCCCTTCGCGGGACTCACAGATACGCAGTATTTT. As protein: CASSPFAGLTDTQYF.